The rows below give T cell receptor beta chains drawn from one sample of a study of shared T cell receptors in the human thymus. TCRdb keeps only in-frame clones here, not all; method: immunoSEQ multiplex PCR. The sample carries approximately 490,000 clones, approximately 78% recorded once. This same sample was also part of a study on human thymus T cells.

Sequenced: thymocytes. These receptors were collected from a boy under two years old with a congenital heart defect. The CDR3 runs from the conserved cysteine through the conserved F or W. Fields, in order: D gene, V gene, clone size, J gene, CDR3 protein, CDR3 DNA. A D gene is named only where the DNA matches it firmly. Rows may omit the clone size; those that give it use once, few, many or a size class.

TRBD2	TRBV7-2	-	TRBJ2-1	CASSPGTSGSLNEQFF	TGTGCCAGCAGCCCCGGGACTAGCGGGAGTCTAAATGAGCAGTTCTTC
-	TRBV27	-	TRBJ2-1	CASSPPGANNEQFF	TGTGCCAGCAGTCCCCCAGGGGCCAACAATGAGCAGTTCTTC
-	TRBV5-1	-	TRBJ1-1	CASSLGANTEAFF	TGCGCCAGCAGCTTGGGCGCGAACACTGAAGCTTTCTTT
TRBD1	TRBV7-2	-	TRBJ1-2	CASSLERPGQTYGYTF	TGTGCCAGCAGCTTAGAGCGACCGGGACAGACCTATGGCTACACCTTC
-	TRBV18	-	TRBJ2-7	CASSPFLVRSGQPPSGEQYF	TGTGCCAGCTCACCATTCCTGGTCAGGTCTGGGCAACCCCCCAGTGGCGAGCAGTACTTC
TRBD2	TRBV30	few	TRBJ2-2	CAGSRTSGGNTGELFF	TGTGCCGGGAGCCGTACTAGCGGGGGGAACACCGGGGAGCTGTTTTTT
TRBD1	TRBV6-4	once	TRBJ2-1	CASSAKRDSYYNEQFF	TGTGCCAGCAGTGCGAAAAGGGACAGTTACTACAATGAGCAGTTCTTC
TRBD1	TRBV25-1	few	TRBJ2-7	CASSEVGRDRRQYF	TGTGCCAGCAGTGAAGTCGGCAGGGACAGGAGGCAGTACTTC
TRBD1	TRBV5-4	few	TRBJ1-2	CASSRQGATTNYGYTF	TGTGCCAGCAGCCGACAGGGGGCGACTACTAACTATGGCTACACCTTC
TRBD1	TRBV7-2	-	TRBJ1-4	CASSLAGQGENEKLFF	TGTGCCAGCAGCTTAGCGGGACAGGGAGAGAATGAAAAACTGTTTTTT
-	TRBV7-2	-	TRBJ2-7	CASSLSGTQAYEQYF	TGTGCCAGCAGCTTGTCCGGGACACAAGCCTACGAGCAGTACTTC
-	TRBV15	-	TRBJ1-4	CATSRAGARGEKLFF	TGTGCCACCAGCAGAGCGGGAGCTAGGGGTGAAAAACTGTTTTTT
-	TRBV28	once	TRBJ2-3	CASSLQLVGTQYF	TGTGCCAGCAGTCTCCAACTAGTCGGTACGCAGTATTTT
-	TRBV28	-	TRBJ2-7	CASSSQLRDYEQYF	TGTGCCAGCAGTTCCCAACTTCGGGACTACGAGCAGTACTTC
TRBD1	TRBV27	-	TRBJ2-5	CASSSPPGQGKTQYF	TGTGCCAGCAGTTCCCCCCCAGGACAGGGGAAGACCCAGTACTTC
TRBD1	TRBV19	-	TRBJ2-1	CASRGARGRDVEQFF	TGTGCCAGTAGGGGGGCAAGGGGGCGCGACGTTGAGCAGTTCTTC
TRBD1	TRBV29-1	-	TRBJ2-3	CSWGQGSTDTQYF	TGCAGCTGGGGACAGGGGAGCACAGATACGCAGTATTTT
-	TRBV14	-	TRBJ2-7	CASSFRRGWQYF	TGTGCCAGCAGCTTTCGACGGGGTTGGCAGTACTTC
-	TRBV12-5	-	TRBJ2-6	CASVLTRYGANVLTF	TGTGCTAGCGTCCTGACGCGGTACGGGGCCAACGTCCTGACTTTC
-	TRBV25-1	-	TRBJ1-4	CASKGLEEKLFF	TGTGCCAGCAAAGGCCTGGAGGAAAAACTGTTTTTT
TRBD2	TRBV6-6	once	TRBJ2-7	CASSYHGLAGAYEQYF	TGTGCCAGCAGTTACCACGGACTAGCGGGGGCCTACGAGCAGTACTTC
TRBD2	TRBV7-9	-	TRBJ2-7	CASSLGGGNVYEQYF	TGTGCCAGCAGCTTGGGGGGAGGGAATGTCTACGAGCAGTACTTC
TRBD1	TRBV5-7	few	TRBJ2-1	CASSLGQGNSYNEQFF	TGTGCCAGCAGCTTGGGACAGGGCAATTCCTACAATGAGCAGTTCTTC
TRBD1	TRBV27	-	TRBJ1-5	CASSLVAPGTGVRGNQPQHF	TGTGCCAGCAGTTTAGTTGCCCCCGGGACAGGGGTGAGGGGCAATCAGCCCCAGCATTTT
TRBD2	TRBV11-2	-	TRBJ2-5	CASSCGTSGSVETQYF	TGTGCCAGCAGCTGCGGGACTAGCGGGAGTGTGGAGACCCAGTACTTC
TRBD2	TRBV6-4	-	TRBJ2-7	CASSDSPSGGHWGSYEQYF	TGTGCCAGCAGTGACTCACCTAGCGGGGGCCACTGGGGCTCCTACGAGCAGTACTTC
TRBD1	TRBV11-2	-	TRBJ2-1	CASRTLRDRANNEQFF	TGTGCCAGCAGGACACTCCGGGACAGGGCAAACAATGAGCAGTTCTTC
-	TRBV7-9	-	TRBJ1-3	CASSFSGTPGNTIYF	TGTGCCAGCAGCTTCTCCGGGACACCTGGAAACACCATATATTTT
TRBD1	TRBV4-3	-	TRBJ2-2	CASSFRRGHTGELFF	TGCGCCAGCAGCTTCAGAAGGGGGCACACCGGGGAGCTGTTTTTT
-	TRBV6-5	-	TRBJ1-3	CASSYKQGPGNTIYF	TGTGCCAGCAGTTACAAGCAGGGCCCTGGAAACACCATATATTTT
-	TRBV28	few	TRBJ2-7	CASSLSSRSYEQYF	TGTGCCAGCAGTTTGTCATCCAGGTCCTACGAGCAGTACTTC
TRBD2	TRBV27	-	TRBJ2-3	CATTSGRGTDTQYF	TGTGCCACGACTAGCGGGAGGGGTACAGATACGCAGTATTTT
TRBD2	TRBV5-4	-	TRBJ2-7	CASSFRREVQYEQYF	TGTGCCAGCAGCTTTAGGCGGGAGGTTCAATACGAGCAGTACTTC
TRBD1	TRBV29-1	once	TRBJ1-1	CSVPGGTEAFF	TGCAGCGTTCCAGGGGGTACTGAAGCTTTCTTT
-	TRBV29-1	once	TRBJ2-1	CSVEDLGLAVYNEQFF	TGCAGCGTTGAAGATCTTGGGCTAGCAGTTTACAATGAGCAGTTCTTC
TRBD1	TRBV5-1	-	TRBJ1-1	CASSLAGQGRDTEAFF	TGCGCCAGCAGCTTGGCCGGACAGGGCCGCGACACTGAAGCTTTCTTT
-	TRBV2	few	TRBJ1-4	CASRREGTNEKLFF	TGTGCCAGCAGGAGGGAGGGAACTAATGAAAAACTGTTTTTT
-	TRBV5-6	-	TRBJ1-2	CASSLGWRTNYGYTF	TGTGCCAGCAGCTTGGGGTGGAGAACTAACTATGGCTACACCTTC
TRBD2	TRBV4-1	-	TRBJ2-4	CASSQDRSGRSKNIQYF	TGCGCCAGCAGCCAAGATCGGAGCGGGAGGTCCAAAAACATTCAGTACTTC
TRBD2	TRBV25-1	-	TRBJ2-1	CASSEWGGRYPYNEQFF	TGTGCCAGCAGTGAATGGGGCGGGAGATATCCCTACAATGAGCAGTTCTTC
-	TRBV5-6	-	TRBJ2-6	CASSLPSGANVLTF	TGTGCCAGCAGCCTACCCTCTGGGGCCAACGTCCTGACTTTC
TRBD1	TRBV6-5	-	TRBJ1-1	CASSSTGGGTEAFF	TGTGCCAGCAGTTCAACAGGGGGAGGGACTGAAGCTTTCTTT
TRBD2	TRBV4-2	-	TRBJ2-7	CASSQETAGAIF	TGTGCCAGCAGCCAAGAGACAGCGGGAGCAATCTTC
-	TRBV16	-	TRBJ1-1	CASSQGGVAFF	TGTGCCAGCAGCCAAGGGGGGGTAGCTTTCTTT
-	TRBV12-5	-	TRBJ1-1	CASGFTAGGTMNTEAFF	TGTGCTAGTGGTTTCACCGCGGGGGGTACCATGAACACTGAAGCTTTCTTT
TRBD2	TRBV6-5	-	TRBJ2-1	CASTTGLANEQFF	TGTGCCAGCACGACCGGACTAGCCAATGAGCAGTTCTTC
-	TRBV28	-	TRBJ1-3	CASTRGVEGGSGNTIYF	TGTGCCAGCACGCGGGGGGTGGAGGGAGGCTCTGGAAACACCATATATTTT
TRBD2	TRBV5-1	once	TRBJ2-3	CASSLARTGRALETQYF	TGCGCCAGCAGCTTGGCCCGAACGGGGAGGGCCTTGGAAACGCAGTATTTT
TRBD2	TRBV28	few	TRBJ2-1	CASSCTSGRNEQFF	TGTGCCAGCAGTTGTACTAGCGGGAGGAATGAGCAGTTCTTC
TRBD2	TRBV29-1	-	TRBJ2-7	CSVIPVAGGPVNEQYF	TGCAGCGTGATTCCCGTAGCGGGAGGGCCGGTCAACGAGCAGTACTTC
-	TRBV28	once	TRBJ2-1	CASSFQGPSYNEQFF	TGTGCCAGCAGTTTTCAGGGGCCCTCCTACAATGAGCAGTTCTTC
TRBD1	TRBV12-5	-	TRBJ1-1	CASVITGGAWNTEAFF	TGTGCTAGTGTTATCACAGGGGGCGCATGGAACACTGAAGCTTTCTTT
TRBD1	TRBV7-2	once	TRBJ2-5	CASSPTGFQETQYF	TGTGCCAGCAGCCCGACAGGGTTCCAAGAGACCCAGTACTTC